Detailed here is one TCR beta chain. Target depth was 1 in 200,000 to 1 in 1 million T cells, about 10x per clonotype. TCRdb's copy holds only in-frame clones and misses some; the assay was immunoSEQ multiplex PCR. The repertoire holds 65,000 to 95,000 clones, with around 84% as singletons. This sample is drawn from a study of cytotoxic CD8 clonotypes in ibrutinib-treated CLL. Whole-study context: Response specimens were obtained following a median treatment duration of about 12 months, with a range of 6 to 36.

Germline V gives CDR1 MGHRA, CDR2 YSYEKL. The CDR3 runs 16 residues. The V and J ends lost 9 bases and 6 bases, in that order; junction bases with no gene match: 17. This TCR was sampled from a human donor with chronic lymphocytic leukemia. The chain combines TRBV4-1 with TRBJ2-3; 8 bases match TRBD2. This specimen was PBMCs, taken before ibrutinib treatment. The chain's CDR3 is CASFRVLAGPTDTQYF. For the CDR3, the DNA is TGCGCCAGTTTTAGGGTTTTAGCGGGACCCACGGATACGCAGTATTTT.